A single sample is the source of the 24 T cell receptor beta chains below, sequenced in a study of CD4 T cells in relation to SARS-CoV-2 and coronaviruses. Before the COVID-19 pandemic, during about 2011-2019, CD4+ T cells were taken from unexposed donors. After ten to eleven days of culture, CD4+ T cells were isolated. These receptors have no identified antigens. TCRdb's table, derived via immunoSEQ multiplex PCR, lists solely in-frame clones and lacks some. The profile covers approximately 17,000 clones, with about four fifths appearing a single time and under 35% taken by the ten largest. Sequenced material: CD4+ T cells from PBMCs, cultured in vitro. The receptors stem from a human donor in good health.

The chain joins TRBV7-9 to TRBJ2-1; no clear D. V was clipped by 1 base and J by 6 bases, with 7 bases between them. The germline V gene has CDR1 SEHNR and CDR2 FQNEAQ (reference sequence). The CDR3 length is 13 residues. In DNA form, the CDR3 reads TGTGCCAGCAGCTTAGTTCCAGCCAATGAGCAGTTCTTC. Its protein is CASSLVPANEQFF. The full variable domain, rest sourced from reference TRBV7-9 and TRBJ2-1, is DTGVSQNPRHKITKRGQNVTFRCDPISEHNRLYWYRQTLGQGPEFLTYFQNEAQLEKSRLLSDRFSAERPKGSFSTLEIQRTEQGDSAMYLCASSLVPANEQFFGPGTRLTVL.

The rearrangement links TRBV11-2 to TRBJ2-7; no reliable D call. Trimming shortened V by 0 bases and J by 3 bases, and 9 bases separated the two germline ends. CDR1 is SGHAT, CDR2 FQNNGV, per germline. The CDR3 extends over 14 amino acids. The CDR3 bases are TGTGCCAGCAGCTTAGAGGGGATAGGCTACGAGCAGTACTTC. Its protein is CASSLEGIGYEQYF.

J is TRBJ1-1 and V is TRBV20-1; TRBD1 aligns across 8 bases. This CDR3 has 11 amino acids. Germline CDR1 reads DFQATT; CDR2 reads SNEGSKA (reference sequence). Germline trimming cut 1 base from V and 11 bases from J; bases unmatched to any gene: 3. CDR3 protein: CSARGRGRAFF. The CDR3 nucleotides are TGCAGTGCTAGAGGCAGGGGGCGGGCTTTCTTT.

J is TRBJ2-7 and V is TRBV30; 9 bases are a match to TRBD2. The CDR3 is made up of 15 amino acids. The J segment lost 4 bases and the V segment lost 6 bases, leaving 13 bases of the junction unmatched. Germline V CDR1 and CDR2: GTSNPN, SVGIG (reference sequence). The CDR3 region has the DNA TGTGCCTGTATTAGCGGGAGTCGCCTGAAATACGAGCAGTACTTC. Translating gives CACISGSRLKYEQYF.

This sequence joins TRBV3-1 (or the pseudogene TRBV3-2) and TRBJ1-2, with 7 bases that match TRBD1. The junction had 19 bases not matched to a gene; V was cut back by 7 bases and J by 8 bases. CDR1 is LGHDT and CDR2 is YNNKEL in the germline V gene (reference sequence). The CDR3 has 16 residues. The CDR3 region has the DNA TGTGCCAGCACCCCGGGGACAGACTCGGCGCGGGGAGGCTACACCTTC. Translating gives CASTPGTDSARGGYTF.

The chain carries TRBV11-3 and TRBJ2-3, with D possibly called TRBD1 or TRBD2 (5 bases each). CDR1 is SGHNT, CDR2 YENEEA, per germline. V gave up 0 bases and J gave up 7 bases, with 14 bases separating them. The CDR3 length is 15 residues. DNA of the CDR3: TGTGCCAGCAGCTTAGATGGGACGGGATTATATACGCAGTATTTT. As protein: CASSLDGTGLYTQYF.

The chain has TRBV4-1 and TRBJ2-5, with 8 bases that match TRBD1. The junction had 4 bases not matched to a gene; V was cut back by 2 bases and J by 5 bases. This CDR3 region has 14 residues. Germline V gene data show CDR1 as MGHRA and CDR2 as YSYEKL. The CDR3 protein is CASSQQGARETQYF. CDR3 bases: TGCGCCAGCAGCCAACAGGGGGCTCGGGAGACCCAGTACTTC.

The chain couples TRBV30 to TRBJ2-3; TRBD2 matches at 9 bases. Looked up from germline, CDR1 is GTSNPN and CDR2 is SVGIG (reference sequence). Trimming removed 2 bases from V and 0 bases from J; junction bases left unmatched: 6. The CDR3 consists of 16 residues. CDR3 amino acids: CAWSLGLAISTDTQYF. The CDR3 DNA sequence: TGTGCCTGGAGTCTCGGACTAGCGATAAGCACAGATACGCAGTATTTT. Full variable domain (missing parts from reference TRBV30 and TRBJ2-3): SQTIHQWPATLVQPVGSPLSLECTVEGTSNPNLYWYRQAAGRGLQLLFYSVGIGQISSEVPQNLSASRPQDRQFILSSKKLLLSDSGFYLCAWSLGLAISTDTQYFGPGTRLTVL.

This clone was observed a single time. The CDR3 nucleotides are TGTGCCAGCAGTTACCCGGCCGAGGGTCCCCAATTAGCCCAGCATTTT. Its protein product is CASSYPAEGPQLAQHF. The chain employs TRBV6-2 or TRBV6-3 and TRBJ1-5; no clear D gene. The length of the CDR3 is 16 residues. V lost 2 bases and J lost 11, with 22 bases in between. Looked up from germline, CDR1 is MNHEY and CDR2 is SVGEGT.

The gene calls are TRBV19 and TRBJ2-3, with no clear D. The V end lost 3 bases, the J end lost 0 bases, and 7 bases lay between the germline ends. Germline CDR1 and CDR2: LNHDA and SQIVND (reference sequence). The CDR3 is 14 residues long. The CDR3 sequence is CASSMGTSTDTQYF. The CDR3 DNA reads TGTGCCAGTAGTATGGGTACTAGCACAGATACGCAGTATTTT.

The chain joins TRBV5-1 to TRBJ2-3; D is ambiguous. The CDR3 length is 13 residues. CDR1 is SGHRS and CDR2 is YFSETQ in the germline V gene. With 0 bases removed from V and 4 bases from J, the gap between germline ends came to 6 bases. The CDR3 reads CASSLGAADTQYF. The CDR3 region has the DNA TGCGCCAGCAGCTTGGGAGCCGCAGATACGCAGTATTTT. Combining the CDR3 with reference TRBV5-1 and TRBJ2-3 gives the whole variable domain KAGVTQTPRYLIKTRGQQVTLSCSPISGHRSVSWYQQTPGQGLQFLFEYFSETQRNKGNFPGRFSGRQFSNSRSEMNVSTLELGDSALYLCASSLGAADTQYFGPGTRLTVL.

The genes are TRBV5-1 and TRBJ1-1, with 9 positions matching TRBD1. The CDR3 is made up of 14 amino acids. With V trimmed by 4 bases and J by 4 bases, 5 bases remained unmatched. The germline CDR1 and CDR2 sequences are SGHRS and YFSETQ. The CDR3: CASSPQTGGTEAFF. The CDR3 DNA reads as TGCGCCAGCAGCCCGCAGACAGGGGGCACTGAAGCTTTCTTT.

This chain joins TRBV11-2 and TRBJ1-3; D might be TRBD1 (6 bases). CDR3 length: 14 residues. CDR1 SGHAT and CDR2 FQNNGV come from the germline V gene. V lost 1 base and J lost 4, with 8 bases in between. CDR3 coding DNA: TGTGCCAGCAGCTTAGCACAGGGAGGAAACACCATATATTTT. Translation gives CASSLAQGGNTIYF.

The chain uses TRBV29-1 and TRBJ1-2, with TRBD1 identical over 8 bases. This CDR3 is built from 17 residues. Per the germline V gene, CDR1 is SQVTM and CDR2 is ANQGSEA. With 4 bases clipped from V and 4 bases from J, the junction kept 17 bases outside the gene matches. CDR3 coding DNA: TGCAGCGTTGGGTATGGGGACAGGTCGGTGAGGGGCTATGGCTACACCTTC. Translated: CSVGYGDRSVRGYGYTF.

The chain carries TRBV7-2 and TRBJ2-5; D remains unclear. This CDR3 spans 11 amino acids. From germline, CDR1 is SGHTA and CDR2 FQGNSA. Trimming removed 2 bases from V and 4 bases from J, with 2 bases in between. The chain's CDR3 is CASSLIETQYF. DNA for the CDR3: TGTGCCAGCAGCTTAATAGAGACCCAGTACTTC.

The chain links TRBV9 to TRBJ1-4, with D tentatively TRBD1 (5 bases). V lost 3 bases, J lost 3 bases, and 15 bases lay in between. The V gene's germline CDR1 is SGDLS and CDR2 YYNGEE. The CDR3 sequence is 16 residues long. As DNA, the CDR3 is TGTGCCAGCAGCGCGCAACCGGGACCACCTAATGAAAAACTGTTTTTT. This codes for CASSAQPGPPNEKLFF.

In nucleotides, the CDR3 is TGTGCCAGTAACACCTTGTGGGGAAGGACCGGGGAGCTGTTTTTT. Protein: CASNTLWGRTGELFF. This rearrangement joins TRBV19 to TRBJ2-2; no clear D. The germline CDR1 and CDR2 sequences are LNHDA and SQIVND (reference sequence). This CDR3 contains 15 residues. V gave up 7 bases and J gave up 5 bases, with 17 bases separating them.

The count of this clone is one. V gene TRBV11-3 combines with J gene TRBJ2-2; 8 bases are shared with TRBD2. The length of the CDR3 is 16 residues. Per the germline V gene, CDR1 is SGHNT and CDR2 is YENEEA. V lost 1 base to trimming and J lost 2 bases; unmatched junction nucleotides: 3. CDR3 protein: CASSLGLAGNTGELFF. DNA for the CDR3: TGTGCCAGCAGCTTAGGATTAGCGGGAAACACCGGGGAGCTGTTTTTT.

V is TRBV6-2 or TRBV6-3 and J is TRBJ2-3; 13 bases fit TRBD2. The CDR3 runs to 15 residues. Unmatched junction bases numbered 2, after V lost 2 bases and J lost 6 bases. Germline-derived CDR1 and CDR2 are MNHEY and SVGEGT. The CDR3 region has the DNA TGTGCCAGCAGTTACCGGACTAGCGGGAGTGATACGCAGTATTTT. It translates to CASSYRTSGSDTQYF.

The chain carries TRBV4-3 and TRBJ1-2; no definite D call. The CDR3 is 14 amino acids. V gave up 0 bases and J gave up 4 bases, with 9 bases separating them. Looked up from germline, CDR1 is LGHNA and CDR2 is YSLEER. CDR3 region: CASSQDFRSYGYTF. Here the CDR3 DNA reads TGCGCCAGCAGCCAAGACTTTAGGAGCTATGGCTACACCTTC.

The chain combines TRBV29-1 with TRBJ2-5, with D unresolved. Germline V CDR1 and CDR2: SQVTM, ANQGSEA. Trimming stripped 4 bases from V and 5 bases from J, with 14 bases between. The CDR3 runs 13 residues. CDR3 sequence: CSVGVAVVETQYF. The DNA of the CDR3 is TGCAGCGTTGGGGTTGCAGTGGTGGAGACCCAGTACTTC.

CDR3 loop: CASSPAGASGDNEQFF. CDR3 DNA sequence: TGTGCCAGCAGCCCCGCCGGGGCTAGCGGGGACAATGAGCAGTTCTTC. The gene calls are TRBV5-4 and TRBJ2-1; 9 bases line up with TRBD2. CDR3 length equals 16 residues. V was pared by 4 bases and J by 5 bases, with 10 bases of the junction left unmatched. Germline assignment: CDR1 SGHNT and CDR2 YYREEE (reference sequence).

This chain connects TRBV19 to TRBJ2-5; perhaps TRBD2 as D (5 bases). V was clipped by 1 base and J by 0 bases, with 9 bases between them. The CDR3 loop spans 15 amino acids. The V gene's germline CDR1 is LNHDA and CDR2 SQIVND (reference sequence). The CDR3 here is CASSIGGAHQETQYF. DNA of the CDR3: TGTGCCAGTAGTATAGGGGGAGCTCACCAAGAGACCCAGTACTTC.

The chain carries TRBV6-5 and TRBJ2-3, with TRBD2 identical over 8 bases. This CDR3 spans 15 amino acids. CDR1 is MNHEY and CDR2 is SVGAGI in the germline V gene. The J segment lost 3 bases and the V segment lost 9 bases, leaving 11 bases of the junction unmatched. The CDR3 sequence: CASRQPGLGTDTQYF. CDR3 DNA: TGTGCCAGTCGACAACCGGGACTAGGAACAGATACGCAGTATTTT.